This T cell receptor beta chain was recovered during a study of radiation and T cells in renal cell carcinoma. Looking at the study overall: Nephrectomy followed 15 Gy stereotactic body radiation by 4 weeks.

Only in-frame clones appear in the TCRdb table, and some are missing; sequencing was by immunoSEQ multiplex PCR. The data hold approximately 140,000 clones, with less than 90% observed a single time. V was pared by 5 bases and J by 0 bases, with 7 bases between. The CDR3 length is 12 residues. CDR1 and CDR2 from the germline V gene are GTSNPN and SVGIG (reference sequence). Stated time point: baseline pretreatment blood. Noted treatment: 15 Gy SBRT to primary tumor, nephrectomy 4 weeks later. Study outcomes and limitations: Top tumor clonotypes rose in blood 2 weeks post-radiation, then contracted.

At least ten counts were recorded for this clone. What it binds is not known. The sample consisted of blood, taken from a patient whose treatment included radiotherapy and nephrectomy. The chain carries TRBV30 and TRBJ1-1; D gene ambiguous. The TCR comes from a woman in her 70s with renal cell carcinoma. CDR3 DNA: TGTGCCTGGGGACCGATGAACACTGAAGCTTTCTTT. This translates into CAWGPMNTEAFF.